This TCR beta chain was identified in a study of post-analysis software for immune sequencing data. Study-wide background: The study covered relapsing-remitting, secondary progressive and progressive-relapsing courses of multiple sclerosis.

There are many counts of this clonotype. The antigen remains unidentified. The authors incorporated unique molecular identifiers into the TCR beta cDNA libraries. Each CDR3 protein gets one entry after TCRdb re-called the PCR reads with MiXCR. The sample yields around 180,000 distinct CDR3 sequences, about 29% seen once. V gave up 2 bases and J gave up 2 bases, with 9 bases separating them. The germline V gene encodes CDR1 SGHVS and CDR2 FNYEAQ. This CDR3 spans 14 amino acids. Broader study findings: Higher frequency in patients than in controls was seen for several TRBV segments, with TRBV5-6, TRBV5-1 and TRBV20-1 among them. Diversity measured as normalized Chao1 was significantly lower in multiple sclerosis patients than in controls.

This clonotype was obtained from a girl aged 10 to 17 with multiple sclerosis. Sequencing was done on a sample of blood. The chain employs TRBV7-6 and TRBJ2-5; no clear D gene. The CDR3 loop is CASSLPGPQETQYF. CDR3 coding DNA: TGTGCCAGCAGCTTACCCGGGCCTCAAGAGACCCAGTACTTC. The entire variable domain, with the rest obtained from reference TRBV7-6 and TRBJ2-5, is as follows: GAGVSQSPRYKVTKRGQDVALRCDPISGHVSLYWYRQALGQGPEFLTYFNYEAQQDKSGLPNDRFSAERPEGSISTLTIQRTEQRDSAMYRCASSLPGPQETQYFGPGTRLLVL.